Presented here are 20 T cell receptor beta chains from one specimen sequenced in a study of T cell responses to AZD1222 COVID-19 vaccine. The repertoire was sequenced with immunoSEQ multiplex PCR; TCRdb's copy has only in-frame clones and lacks some. The sample has some 73,000 clones; 89% are singletons. Here the sequenced sample was peripheral blood, taken 28 days after the second AZD1222 dose. The receptor source for this set is an adult who received the AZD1222 COVID-19 vaccine.

The genes are TRBV29-1 and TRBJ1-2; D perhaps matches TRBD1 (5 bases). Germline V gene data show CDR1 as SQVTM and CDR2 as ANQGSEA. The V end was cut by 4 bases, the J end by 8 bases, with 11 bases between. The CDR3 totals 11 residues. The CDR3 reads CSVVSGSGYTF. In DNA form, the CDR3 reads TGCAGCGTTGTATCAGGGTCCGGCTACACCTTC. Looking up the rest from reference TRBV29-1 and TRBJ1-2 gives the full variable domain: SAVISQKPSRDICQRGTSLTIQCQVDSQVTMMFWYRQQPGQSLTLIATANQGSEATYESGFVIDKFPISRPNLTFSTLTVSNMSPEDSSIYLCSVVSGSGYTFGSGTRLTVV.

The V gene is TRBV5-6, the J gene TRBJ1-4; perhaps TRBD1 as D (6 bases). The germline V gene encodes CDR1 SGHDT and CDR2 YYEEEE. V was cut by 4 bases and J by 7 bases, with 17 bases left in between. There are 15 residues in the CDR3. The CDR3 here is CASSPGQIGGEKLFF. The CDR3, as DNA: TGTGCCAGCAGCCCCGGACAGATTGGGGGTGAAAAACTGTTTTTT.

The chain employs TRBV19 and TRBJ1-5, with 9 bases lining up with TRBD1. This CDR3 region has 16 residues. V shed 6 bases and J 3 bases; nucleotides not matched to a gene: 9. Germline loops: CDR1 LNHDA, CDR2 SQIVND (reference sequence). CDR3 in DNA: TGTGCCAGTAGCCGAGGAGGGACAGGGACCAATCAGCCCCAGCATTTT. Its translation is CASSRGGTGTNQPQHF.

The rearrangement links TRBV7-2 to TRBJ1-2; D gene unclear. Trimming took off 5 bases at V and 7 bases at J, with 11 bases between the two ends. Germline V gene lookup returns CDR1 SGHTA and CDR2 FQGNSA. This CDR3 is 12 amino acids long. As DNA, the CDR3 is TGTGCCAGCAGCAAAGCCCATGGTGGCTACACCTTC. Its translation is CASSKAHGGYTF.

This clone was seen just once. The chain couples TRBV27 to TRBJ2-2; possible D gene TRBD2, 6 bases. Germline loops: CDR1 MNHEY, CDR2 SMNVEV (reference sequence). Trimming pared 5 bases from V and 1 base from J, leaving 14 bases between. The CDR3 totals 16 residues. The CDR3 region is CASSLAGQMNTGELFF. CDR3 in DNA: TGTGCCAGCAGTCTCGCGGGGCAGATGAACACCGGGGAGCTGTTTTTT.

The chain links TRBV5-1 to TRBJ2-7, with D perhaps TRBD1 (7 bases). The germline V gene has CDR1 SGHRS and CDR2 YFSETQ. The CDR3 runs 15 residues. Trimming cost V 1 base and J 3 bases, with 14 bases left between them. The CDR3 DNA reads as TGCGCCAGCAGCTTGACCCCAGGGGGGAGCTACGAGCAGTACTTC. It is translated as CASSLTPGGSYEQYF. Looking up the rest from reference TRBV5-1 and TRBJ2-7 gives the full variable domain: KAGVTQTPRYLIKTRGQQVTLSCSPISGHRSVSWYQQTPGQGLQFLFEYFSETQRNKGNFPGRFSGRQFSNSRSEMNVSTLELGDSALYLCASSLTPGGSYEQYFGPGTRLTVT.

This clone was detected once. The J gene is TRBJ1-2, the V gene TRBV18, with 7 nucleotides matching TRBD1. Germline lookup yields CDR1 KGHSH and CDR2 LQKENI. V trimming: 7 bases; J trimming: 6 bases; junction bases outside the gene matches: 8. CDR3 length: 13 residues. DNA for the CDR3: TGTGCCAGCTTCACCAGCACAGGGGATGGCTACACCTTC. Residues: CASFTSTGDGYTF.

This chain connects TRBV11-3 to TRBJ2-1; D is unresolved. CDR1 and CDR2 (germline): SGHNT, YENEEA. Trimming pared 1 base from V and 0 bases from J, leaving 7 bases between. This CDR3 contains 15 residues. CDR3 bases: TGTGCCAGCAGCTTAGGGGCTGGCTCCTACAATGAGCAGTTCTTC. This codes for CASSLGAGSYNEQFF.

This clone was observed a few times. The V call is TRBV4-1, the J call TRBJ1-1; 9 nucleotides align to TRBD1. Trimming took 1 base from V and 8 from J; bases not matched to a gene: 5. The length of the CDR3 is 14 residues. Germline CDR1 and CDR2: MGHRA and YSYEKL. CDR3 in amino acids: CASSQGDRASEAFF. Written as DNA, the CDR3 is TGCGCCAGCAGCCAAGGGGACAGGGCTTCCGAAGCTTTCTTT.

This clone was detected only once. The chain uses TRBV7-9 and TRBJ1-5; D is unresolved. Germline CDR1 reads SEHNR; CDR2 reads FQNEAQ (reference sequence). The V end was cut by 2 bases, the J end by 3 bases, with 14 bases between. The length of the CDR3 is 16 residues. The CDR3 bases are TGTGCCAGCAGCTTATGGGTTCCCCTTATCAATCAGCCCCAGCATTTT. This encodes CASSLWVPLINQPQHF.

This clone has a single count. The chain is built from TRBV28 and TRBJ1-1; D unclear. V gave up 5 bases and J gave up 3 bases, with 10 bases separating them. This CDR3 contains 13 residues. The germline CDR1 and CDR2 sequences are MDHEN and SYDVKM. CDR3 amino acids: CASSHQRDTEAFF. CDR3 coding DNA: TGTGCCAGCAGTCACCAACGAGACACTGAAGCTTTCTTT.

The chain recombines TRBV7-7 with TRBJ1-5; TRBD1 is a possible D gene (6 bases). V lost 1 base to trimming and J lost 1 base, with 29 bases between them. The CDR3 has 22 amino acids. Per germline, CDR1 SSHAT and CDR2 FNYEAQ (reference sequence). CDR3 sequence reads: CASSLGRSGELYKGRSNQPQHF. Written as DNA, the CDR3 is TGTGCCAGCAGCTTAGGTCGGTCAGGGGAATTGTACAAGGGAAGGAGCAATCAGCCCCAGCATTTT.

The rearrangement uses TRBV4-3 and TRBJ1-3, with a possible D match to TRBD1 (5 bases). Trimming removed 0 bases at V and 4 bases at J, with 10 bases between. This CDR3 is built from 15 residues. Germline V gene sequence: CDR1 LGHNA, CDR2 YSLEER. The CDR3 DNA is TGCGCCAGCAGCCAAGATTCGGGGCCCGGAAACACCATATATTTT. It translates to CASSQDSGPGNTIYF.

V is TRBV5-6 and J is TRBJ2-5; D remains unclear. CDR1 is SGHDT and CDR2 is YYEEEE in the germline V gene. There are 15 residues in the CDR3. Trimming left V 2 bases short and J 1 base short, with 12 bases between. This chain's CDR3 is CASSLTPRIQETQYF. The CDR3 region has the DNA TGTGCCAGCAGCTTAACCCCCAGGATCCAAGAGACCCAGTACTTC.

This clone is a singleton in its sample. The V and J genes are TRBV19 and TRBJ2-3; 14 bases align to TRBD2. Germline V CDR1 and CDR2: LNHDA, SQIVND (reference sequence). The CDR3 contains 17 residues. The V gene end was trimmed by 5 bases and the J gene end by 1 base; junction bases not matched to a gene: 5. CDR3 nucleotide sequence: TGTGCCAGTAGTGCCCGGACTAGCGGGGGGCGCACAGATACGCAGTATTTT. The encoded protein is CASSARTSGGRTDTQYF. Variable domain in full (rest from reference TRBV19 and TRBJ2-3): DGGITQSPKYLFRKEGQNVTLSCEQNLNHDAMYWYRQDPGQGLRLIYYSQIVNDFQKGDIAEGYSVSREKKESFPLTVTSAQKNPTAFYLCASSARTSGGRTDTQYFGPGTRLTVL.

The chain employs TRBV7-2 and TRBJ2-7; TRBD1 matches at 8 bases. The germline V gene encodes CDR1 SGHTA and CDR2 FQGNSA. After removal of 4 bases from V and 0 bases from J, the junction contained 2 bases not matched to a gene. The CDR3 totals 14 residues. The DNA for the CDR3 is TGTGCCAGCAGCTCTACAGGGGGCTCCTACGAGCAGTACTTC. It codes for CASSSTGGSYEQYF.

This clone has a handful of counts. The chain combines TRBV13 with TRBJ2-3; D possibly matches TRBD1 or TRBD2 (7 bases each). The germline gives CDR1 PRHDT, CDR2 FYEKMQ (reference sequence). The CDR3 covers 16 residues. Trimming removed 1 base from V and 5 bases from J, with 16 bases in between. The DNA for the CDR3 is TGTGCCAGCAGCTTAGAGGGGGCGGGAGTGCAAGATACGCAGTATTTT. It encodes CASSLEGAGVQDTQYF.

This rearrangement joins TRBV28 to TRBJ1-1, with 11 nucleotides matching TRBD1. The germline CDR1 and CDR2 sequences are MDHEN and SYDVKM. CDR3 size: 15 residues. After removal of 8 bases from V and 1 base from J, the junction contained 6 bases not matched to a gene. The CDR3 protein is CASGDRGVGNTEAFF. The CDR3 coding sequence is TGTGCCAGCGGGGACAGGGGGGTCGGGAACACTGAAGCTTTCTTT.

The chain joins TRBV9 to TRBJ1-1, with D possibly being TRBD1 (6 bases). This CDR3 region has 17 residues. From germline, CDR1 is SGDLS and CDR2 YYNGEE. V was shortened by 0 bases and J by 5 bases, with 20 bases between the two germline ends. The CDR3 spells CASSVGRGRSERTEAFF. The CDR3 DNA follows: TGTGCCAGCAGCGTAGGTCGGGGGCGCTCAGAAAGGACTGAAGCTTTCTTT.

This sequence joins TRBV11-3 and TRBJ2-7; D unclear. From germline, CDR1 is SGHNT and CDR2 YENEEA. V lost 5 bases and J lost 2, with 13 bases in between. The CDR3 length is 14 residues. This CDR3 reads CASSRYRPPYEQYV. CDR3 nucleotide sequence: TGTGCCAGCAGCCGTTACCGGCCTCCCTACGAGCAGTACGTC.